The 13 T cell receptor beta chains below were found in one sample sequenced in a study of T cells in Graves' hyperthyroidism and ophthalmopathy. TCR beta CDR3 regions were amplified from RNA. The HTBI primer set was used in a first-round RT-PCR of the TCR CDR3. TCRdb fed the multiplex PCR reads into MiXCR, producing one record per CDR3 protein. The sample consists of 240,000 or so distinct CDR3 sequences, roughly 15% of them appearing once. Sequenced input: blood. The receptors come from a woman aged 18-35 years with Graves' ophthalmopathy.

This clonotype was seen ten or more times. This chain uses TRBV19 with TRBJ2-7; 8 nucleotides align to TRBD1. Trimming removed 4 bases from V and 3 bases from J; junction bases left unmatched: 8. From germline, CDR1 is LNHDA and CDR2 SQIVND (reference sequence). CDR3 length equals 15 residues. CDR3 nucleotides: TGTGCCAGTAGTAGCCGGGACAGGATTGACTACGAGCAGTACTTC. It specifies CASSSRDRIDYEQYF. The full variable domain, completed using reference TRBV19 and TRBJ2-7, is DGGITQSPKYLFRKEGQNVTLSCEQNLNHDAMYWYRQDPGQGLRLIYYSQIVNDFQKGDIAEGYSVSREKKESFPLTVTSAQKNPTAFYLCASSSRDRIDYEQYFGPGTRLTVT.

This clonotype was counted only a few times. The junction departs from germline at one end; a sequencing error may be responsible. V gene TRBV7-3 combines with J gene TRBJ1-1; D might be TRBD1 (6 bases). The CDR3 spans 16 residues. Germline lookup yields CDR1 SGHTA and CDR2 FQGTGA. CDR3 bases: TGTGTCAGCAGCTTAGGGGGGCAGGGCTATGACACTGAAGCTTTCTTT. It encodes CVSSLGGQGYDTEAFF.

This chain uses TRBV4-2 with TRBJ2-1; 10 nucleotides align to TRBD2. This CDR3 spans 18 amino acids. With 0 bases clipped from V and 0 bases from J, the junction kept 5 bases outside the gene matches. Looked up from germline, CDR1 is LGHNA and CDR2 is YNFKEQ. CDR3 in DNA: TGTGCCAGCAGCCAAGATGTTAGCGGGGGGAGCTCCTACAATGAGCAGTTCTTC. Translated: CASSQDVSGGSSYNEQFF.

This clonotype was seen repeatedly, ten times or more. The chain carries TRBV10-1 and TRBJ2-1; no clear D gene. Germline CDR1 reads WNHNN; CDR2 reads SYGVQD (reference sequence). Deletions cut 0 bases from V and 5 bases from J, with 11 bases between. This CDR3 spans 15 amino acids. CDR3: CASSESPTGNNEQFF. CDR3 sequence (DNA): TGCGCCAGCAGTGAGTCGCCGACTGGAAACAATGAGCAGTTCTTC.

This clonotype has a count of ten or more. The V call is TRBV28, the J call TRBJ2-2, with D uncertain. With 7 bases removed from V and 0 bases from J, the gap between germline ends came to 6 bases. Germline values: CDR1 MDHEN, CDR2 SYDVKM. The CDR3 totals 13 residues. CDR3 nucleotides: TGTGCCAGCAAAAATCCGAACACCGGGGAGCTGTTTTTT. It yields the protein CASKNPNTGELFF.

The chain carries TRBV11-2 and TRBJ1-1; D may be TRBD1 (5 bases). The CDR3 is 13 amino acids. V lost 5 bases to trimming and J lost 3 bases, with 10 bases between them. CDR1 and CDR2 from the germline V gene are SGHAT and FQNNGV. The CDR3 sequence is CASSATVYTEAFF. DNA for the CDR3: TGTGCCAGCAGCGCGACAGTCTACACTGAAGCTTTCTTT.

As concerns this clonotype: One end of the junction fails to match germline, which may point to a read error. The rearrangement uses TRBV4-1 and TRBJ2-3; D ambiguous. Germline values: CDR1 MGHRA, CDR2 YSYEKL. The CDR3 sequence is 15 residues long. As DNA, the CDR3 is TGTGCCAGCAGCCAAGAAGGCCGAATGGCAGATACGCAGTATTTT. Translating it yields CASSQEGRMADTQYF.

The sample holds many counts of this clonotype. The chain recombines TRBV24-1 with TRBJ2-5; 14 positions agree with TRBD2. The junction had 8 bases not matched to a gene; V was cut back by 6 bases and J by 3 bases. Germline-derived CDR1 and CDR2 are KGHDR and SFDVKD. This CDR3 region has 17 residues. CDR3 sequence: CATSNGTSGREKETQYF. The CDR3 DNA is TGTGCCACCAGTAATGGGACTAGCGGGAGAGAGAAAGAGACCCAGTACTTC.

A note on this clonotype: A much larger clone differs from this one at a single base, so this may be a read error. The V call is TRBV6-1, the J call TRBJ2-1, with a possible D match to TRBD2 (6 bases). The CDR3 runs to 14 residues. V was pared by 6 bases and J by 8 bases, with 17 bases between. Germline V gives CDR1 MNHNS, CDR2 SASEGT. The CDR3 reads CASRRGSVVDEQFF. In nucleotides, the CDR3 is TGTGCCAGCAGACGGGGGAGCGTGGTGGATGAGCAGTTCTTC.

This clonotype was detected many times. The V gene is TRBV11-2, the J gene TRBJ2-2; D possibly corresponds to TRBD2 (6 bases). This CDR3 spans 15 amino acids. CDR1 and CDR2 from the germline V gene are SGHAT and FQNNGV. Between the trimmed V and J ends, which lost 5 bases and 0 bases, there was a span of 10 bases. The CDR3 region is CASSPGLPNTGELFF. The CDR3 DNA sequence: TGTGCCAGCAGCCCGGGACTCCCGAACACCGGGGAGCTGTTTTTT.

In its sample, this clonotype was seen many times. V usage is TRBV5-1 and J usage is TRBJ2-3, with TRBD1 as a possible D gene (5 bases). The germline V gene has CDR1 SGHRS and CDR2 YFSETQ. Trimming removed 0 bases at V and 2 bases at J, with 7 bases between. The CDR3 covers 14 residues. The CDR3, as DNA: TGCGCCAGCAGCTTGGGACAGCCCACAGATACGCAGTATTTT. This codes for CASSLGQPTDTQYF.

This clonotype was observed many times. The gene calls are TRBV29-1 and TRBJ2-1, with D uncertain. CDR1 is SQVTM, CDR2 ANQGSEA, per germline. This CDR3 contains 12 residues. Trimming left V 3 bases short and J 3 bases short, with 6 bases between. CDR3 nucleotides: TGCAGCGTTGATGCCGGCTACAATGAGCAGTTCTTC. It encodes CSVDAGYNEQFF.

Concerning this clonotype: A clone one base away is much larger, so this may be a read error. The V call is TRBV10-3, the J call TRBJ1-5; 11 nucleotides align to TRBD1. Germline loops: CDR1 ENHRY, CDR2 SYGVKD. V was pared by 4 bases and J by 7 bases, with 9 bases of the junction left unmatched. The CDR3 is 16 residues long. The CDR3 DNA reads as TGTGCCATCAGTGTCGGGACAGGGGGAAGTCGGCAGCCCCAGCATTTT. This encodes CAISVGTGGSRQPQHF.